This T cell receptor beta chain was captured by sequencing in a study of blood T cell repertoires in COVID-19. Looking at the study overall: Sample material is recorded as cDNA or gDNA derived from T cells, B-cell-depleted T cells, or PBMCs.

TCRdb's table, derived via immunoSEQ multiplex PCR, lists solely in-frame clones and lacks some. The sample has roughly 420,000 clones, more than 75% seen once. The CDR3 contains 13 residues. Germline assignment: CDR1 MGHDK and CDR2 SYGVNS. The V segment lost 7 bases and the J segment 9 bases; nucleotides outside the gene matches: 5. The sample holds one count of this clone. Sequencing was carried out using PBMCs or T cells enriched from blood (not recorded which). The rearrangement joins TRBV25-1 to TRBJ1-6; 8 nucleotides line up with TRBD1. The receptor was isolated from a woman aged 30 to 39 with acute COVID-19. The CDR3 bases are TGTGCCAGCATAGGACAGGGTGTTTCACCCCTCCACTTT. It is translated as CASIGQGVSPLHF.